Here is one T cell receptor (beta chain) with its context. Its antigen is undetermined. The data derive from a study of cytotoxic CD8 clonotypes in ibrutinib-treated CLL. Study-wide findings and caveats: Public clonotypes were seen rarely and were contracted or stable on treatment.

Clones were read by immunoSEQ multiplex PCR, and TCRdb kept only the in-frame ones, dropping some. The data show approximately 13,000 clones, roughly 70% seen once. The CDR3 loop spans 16 amino acids. The V and J ends lost 1 base and 2 bases, in that order; junction bases with no gene match: 5. CDR1 and CDR2 from the germline V gene are KGHSH and LQKENI. This material consisted of PBMCs, taken before ibrutinib treatment. The TCR was taken from a human donor with chronic lymphocytic leukemia. The chain has TRBV18 and TRBJ2-7; 10 nucleotides agree with TRBD2. In nucleotides, the CDR3 is TGTGCCAGCTCACCACGGCTAGCGGGGGCACCCTACGAGCAGTACTTC. Its translation: CASSPRLAGAPYEQYF.